Following are 11 T cell receptor beta chains from one sample sequenced in a study of T-cell memory formation after mild COVID-19. TCRdb re-analysed the 5' RACE reads in MiXCR, keeping a single row per CDR3 protein. The data contain about 390,000 distinct CDR3 sequences, about 16% of them singletons. The source material was PBMCs or a T cell subset sorted from them (not recorded which). The receptors stem from a man aged 18 to 30 who had mild COVID-19 (a few samples of this study predate the infection). Cell type and time point are not known.

This clonotype has just a few counts. The genes are TRBV5-1 and TRBJ1-1, with a weak D call TRBD1 (5 bases). This CDR3 is 13 amino acids long. The germline CDR1 and CDR2 sequences are SGHRS and YFSETQ. Trimming removed 0 bases at V and 11 bases at J, with 14 bases between. The CDR3 coding sequence is TGCGCCAGCAGCTTGGGACAGCGGACGGGCGCTTTCTTT. It codes for CASSLGQRTGAFF.

This clonotype has only a few counts. V and J are TRBV7-3 and TRBJ2-1, with 12 bases fitting TRBD2. CDR1 SGHTA and CDR2 FQGTGA come from the germline V gene. V lost 4 bases, J lost 8 bases, and 3 bases stayed unmatched. There are 14 residues in the CDR3. CDR3 in amino acids: CASSSLAGGYEQFF. The CDR3 DNA sequence: TGTGCCAGCAGCTCACTAGCGGGGGGATATGAGCAGTTCTTC.

This clonotype was observed many times. This chain joins TRBV19 and TRBJ2-2, with D possibly TRBD1 on 6 matching bases. Per germline, CDR1 LNHDA and CDR2 SQIVND (reference sequence). CDR3 length: 17 amino acids. V dropped 4 bases and J dropped 0 bases, with 15 bases sitting between them. CDR3 in amino acids: CASSTSRGQANTGELFF. As DNA, the CDR3 is TGTGCCAGTAGTACATCAAGGGGACAAGCGAACACCGGGGAGCTGTTTTTT.

This clonotype was seen a few times. V gene TRBV10-3 combines with J gene TRBJ1-2; TRBD1 agrees at 9 bases. V was clipped by 8 bases and J by 7 bases; unmatched bases: 5. The germline V gene encodes CDR1 ENHRY and CDR2 SYGVKD. The CDR3 loop spans 12 amino acids. The CDR3 loop is CAILQGASGYTF. CDR3 DNA: TGTGCCATCCTACAGGGGGCAAGTGGCTACACCTTC.

This clonotype has more than one count but fewer than ten. The chain couples TRBV29-1 to TRBJ2-7; 9 bases are a match to TRBD1. V trimming: 3 bases; J trimming: 2 bases; junction bases outside the gene matches: 11. Germline V gene lookup returns CDR1 SQVTM and CDR2 ANQGSEA. The CDR3 spans 16 residues. CDR3: CSVDSRDRVHAYEQYF. The CDR3 coding sequence is TGCAGCGTTGACTCCCGGGACAGGGTACATGCCTACGAGCAGTACTTC.

This chain links TRBV9 with TRBJ2-5; D not certain. The germline V gene has CDR1 SGDLS and CDR2 YYNGEE. This CDR3 has 16 amino acids. Trimming shortened V by 4 bases and J by 5 bases, and 21 bases separated the two germline ends. The CDR3 sequence: CASSSTPQSSLETQYF. The CDR3 DNA is TGTGCCAGCAGCTCAACCCCGCAGAGTAGTCTCGAGACCCAGTACTTC.

Ten or more counts support this clonotype. The genes are TRBV7-2 and TRBJ1-5; D unresolved. Trimming pared 3 bases from V and 4 bases from J, leaving 7 bases between. Germline V gene sequence: CDR1 SGHTA, CDR2 FQGNSA. The CDR3 contains 13 residues. CDR3 DNA: TGTGCCAGCAGCTTCGATAAGAATCAGCCCCAGCATTTT. Its protein is CASSFDKNQPQHF. The variable domain in full, with the rest retrieved from reference TRBV7-2 and TRBJ1-5, is GAGVSQSPSNKVTEKGKDVELRCDPISGHTALYWYRQSLGQGLEFLIYFQGNSAPDKSGLPSDRFSAERTGGSVSTLTIQRTQQEDSAVYLCASSFDKNQPQHFGDGTRLSIL.

The chain uses TRBV4-3 and TRBJ2-2; weak D call: TRBD1 (6 bases). Germline CDR1 is LGHNA and CDR2 is YSLEER. Trimming removed 1 base from V and 3 bases from J, with 15 bases in between. CDR3 size: 17 residues. The CDR3 nucleotides are TGCGCCAGCAGCCAAGCTGATGGGGGCATGGACACCGGGGAGCTGTTTTTT. This gives the protein CASSQADGGMDTGELFF.

V and J are TRBV27 and TRBJ2-3, with D perhaps given as TRBD1 or TRBD2 (5 bases each). The CDR3 is 15 amino acids. Germline V lookup: CDR1 MNHEY, CDR2 SMNVEV (reference sequence). V was trimmed by 8 bases and J by 6 bases, leaving 21 bases between them. The CDR3 DNA is TGTGCCAGCTTTTGCCGGGACGTCTTGGCCGATACGCAGTATTTT. It yields the protein CASFCRDVLADTQYF.

V and J are TRBV6-6 and TRBJ1-1; 9 bases fit TRBD1. CDR1 and CDR2 (germline): MNHNY, SVGAGI (reference sequence). The ends lost 6 bases at V and 0 bases at J; junction bases unmatched: 8. The CDR3 runs 16 residues. CDR3 region: CASRLTGGRMNTEAFF. The CDR3 nucleotides read TGTGCCAGCAGATTAACAGGGGGCAGGATGAACACTGAAGCTTTCTTT.

There are a few counts of this clonotype. The rearrangement links TRBV12-3 or TRBV12-4 to TRBJ1-5; no clear D. The CDR3 consists of 15 residues. Deletions cut 2 bases from V and 7 bases from J, with 15 bases between. The chain's CDR3 is CASSLIEGGGQPQHF. The CDR3 DNA is TGTGCCAGCAGTTTAATCGAGGGTGGAGGACAGCCCCAGCATTTT.